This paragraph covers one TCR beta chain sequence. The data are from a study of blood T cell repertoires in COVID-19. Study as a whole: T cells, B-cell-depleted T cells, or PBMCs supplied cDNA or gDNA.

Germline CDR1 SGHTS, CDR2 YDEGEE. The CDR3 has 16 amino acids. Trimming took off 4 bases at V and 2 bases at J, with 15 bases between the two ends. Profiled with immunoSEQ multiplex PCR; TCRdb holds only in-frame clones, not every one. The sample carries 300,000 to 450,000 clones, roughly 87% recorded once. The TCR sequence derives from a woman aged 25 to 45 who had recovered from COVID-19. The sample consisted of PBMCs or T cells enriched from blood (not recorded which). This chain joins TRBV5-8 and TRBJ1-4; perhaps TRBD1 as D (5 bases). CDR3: CASSVPSGWTNEKLFF. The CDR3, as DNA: TGTGCCAGCAGCGTACCCTCAGGGTGGACTAATGAAAAACTGTTTTTT.